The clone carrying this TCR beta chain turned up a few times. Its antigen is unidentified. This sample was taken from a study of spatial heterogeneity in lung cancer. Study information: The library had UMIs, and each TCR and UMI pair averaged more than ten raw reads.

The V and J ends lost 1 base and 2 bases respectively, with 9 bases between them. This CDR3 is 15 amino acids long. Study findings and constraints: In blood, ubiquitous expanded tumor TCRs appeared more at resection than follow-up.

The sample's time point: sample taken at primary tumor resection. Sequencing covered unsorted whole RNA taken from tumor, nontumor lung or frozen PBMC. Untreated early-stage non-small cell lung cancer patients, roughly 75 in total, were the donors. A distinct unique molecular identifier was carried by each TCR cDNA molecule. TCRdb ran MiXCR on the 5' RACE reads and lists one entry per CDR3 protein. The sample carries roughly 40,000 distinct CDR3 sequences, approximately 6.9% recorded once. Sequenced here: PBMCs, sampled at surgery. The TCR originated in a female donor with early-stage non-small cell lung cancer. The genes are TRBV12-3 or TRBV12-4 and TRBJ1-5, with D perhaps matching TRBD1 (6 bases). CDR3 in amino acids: CASSLGRGGNQPQHF. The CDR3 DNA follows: TGTGCCAGCAGTTTAGGCAGGGGTGGCAATCAGCCCCAGCATTTT.